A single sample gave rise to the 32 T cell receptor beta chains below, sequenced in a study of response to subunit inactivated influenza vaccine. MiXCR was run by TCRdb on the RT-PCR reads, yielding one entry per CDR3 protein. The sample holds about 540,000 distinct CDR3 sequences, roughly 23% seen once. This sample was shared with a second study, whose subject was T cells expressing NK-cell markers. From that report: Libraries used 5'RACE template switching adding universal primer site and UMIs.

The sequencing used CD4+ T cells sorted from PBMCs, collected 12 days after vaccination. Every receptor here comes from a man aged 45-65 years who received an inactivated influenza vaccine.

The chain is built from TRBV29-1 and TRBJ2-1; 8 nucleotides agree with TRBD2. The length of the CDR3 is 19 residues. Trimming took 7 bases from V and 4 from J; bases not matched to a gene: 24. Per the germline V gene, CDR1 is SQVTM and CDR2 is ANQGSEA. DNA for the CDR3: TGCAGCGCCGAGGGGGGAGGGAAGGTTGGCGGGAGGAGATACAATGAGCAGTTCTTC. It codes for CSAEGGGKVGGRRYNEQFF.

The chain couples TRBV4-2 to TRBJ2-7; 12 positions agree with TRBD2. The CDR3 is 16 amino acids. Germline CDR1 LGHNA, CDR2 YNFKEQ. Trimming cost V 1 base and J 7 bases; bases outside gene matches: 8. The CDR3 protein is CASSQVETSGSREQYF. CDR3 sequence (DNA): TGTGCCAGCAGCCAAGTGGAGACTAGCGGGAGTCGTGAGCAGTACTTC.

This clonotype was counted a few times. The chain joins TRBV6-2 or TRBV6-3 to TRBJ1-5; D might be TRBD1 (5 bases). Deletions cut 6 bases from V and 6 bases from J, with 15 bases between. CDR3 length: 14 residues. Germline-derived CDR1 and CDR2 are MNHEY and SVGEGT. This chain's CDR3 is CASRKQVRGQPQHF. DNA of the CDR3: TGTGCCAGCAGAAAACAGGTTCGGGGTCAGCCCCAGCATTTT.

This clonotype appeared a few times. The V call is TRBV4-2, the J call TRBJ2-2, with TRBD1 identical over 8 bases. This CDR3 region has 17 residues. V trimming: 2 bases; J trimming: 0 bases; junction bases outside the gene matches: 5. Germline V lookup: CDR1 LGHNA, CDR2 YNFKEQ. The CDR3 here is CASSQHTGGSNTGELFF. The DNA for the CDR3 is TGTGCCAGCAGCCAACATACAGGGGGGTCGAACACCGGGGAGCTGTTTTTT.

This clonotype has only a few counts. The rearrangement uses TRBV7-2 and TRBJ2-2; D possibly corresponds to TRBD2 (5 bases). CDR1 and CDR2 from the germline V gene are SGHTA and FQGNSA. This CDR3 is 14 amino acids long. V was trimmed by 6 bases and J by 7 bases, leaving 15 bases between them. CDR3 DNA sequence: TGTGCCAGCAGTCAGAACGGTGGAGGCGGGGAGCTGTTTTTT. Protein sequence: CASSQNGGGGELFF. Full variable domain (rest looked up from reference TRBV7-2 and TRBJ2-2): GAGVSQSPSNKVTEKGKDVELRCDPISGHTALYWYRQSLGQGLEFLIYFQGNSAPDKSGLPSDRFSAERTGGSVSTLTIQRTQQEDSAVYLCASSQNGGGGELFFGEGSRLTVL.

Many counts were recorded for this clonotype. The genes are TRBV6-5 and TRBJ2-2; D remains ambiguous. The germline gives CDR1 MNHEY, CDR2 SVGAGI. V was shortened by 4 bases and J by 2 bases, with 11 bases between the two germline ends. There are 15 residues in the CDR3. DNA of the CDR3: TGTGCCAGCAGTTTAGACCGAGAAAACACCGGGGAGCTGTTTTTT. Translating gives CASSLDRENTGELFF.

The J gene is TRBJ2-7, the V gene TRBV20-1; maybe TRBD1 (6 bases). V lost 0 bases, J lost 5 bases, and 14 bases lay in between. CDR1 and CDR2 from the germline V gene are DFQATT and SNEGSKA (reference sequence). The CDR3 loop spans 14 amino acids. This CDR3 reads CSARDGTGFNEQYF. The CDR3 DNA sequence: TGCAGTGCTAGAGATGGAACAGGGTTTAACGAGCAGTACTTC.

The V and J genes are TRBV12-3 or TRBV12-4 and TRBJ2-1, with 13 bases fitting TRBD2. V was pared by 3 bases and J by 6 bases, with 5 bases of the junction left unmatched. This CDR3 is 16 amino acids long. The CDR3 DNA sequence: TGTGCCAGCAGTTTCACGGGACTAGCGGGGTCCAATGAGCAGTTCTTC. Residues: CASSFTGLAGSNEQFF.

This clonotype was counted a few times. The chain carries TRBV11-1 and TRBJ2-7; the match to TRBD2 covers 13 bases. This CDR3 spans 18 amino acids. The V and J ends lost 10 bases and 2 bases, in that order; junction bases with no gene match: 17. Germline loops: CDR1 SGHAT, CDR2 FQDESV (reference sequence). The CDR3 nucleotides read TGTGCCACCGGCCCTGGGACTAGCGGGATGGTTGTAGCCTACGAGCAGTACTTC. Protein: CATGPGTSGMVVAYEQYF.

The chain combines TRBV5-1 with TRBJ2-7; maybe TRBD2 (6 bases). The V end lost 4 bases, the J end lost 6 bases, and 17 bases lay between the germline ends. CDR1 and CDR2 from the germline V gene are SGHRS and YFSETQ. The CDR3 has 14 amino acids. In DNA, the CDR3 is TGCGCCAGCAGCCAGGGACTTAGGCTGGGCGAGCAGTACTTC. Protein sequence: CASSQGLRLGEQYF.

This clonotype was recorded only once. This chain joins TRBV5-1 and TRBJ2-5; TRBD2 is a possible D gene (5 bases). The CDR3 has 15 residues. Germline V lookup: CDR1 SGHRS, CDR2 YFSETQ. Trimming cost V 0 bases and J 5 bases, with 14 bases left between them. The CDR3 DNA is TGCGCCAGCAGCTTGGACCAATTAGCGTTGGAGACCCAGTACTTC. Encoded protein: CASSLDQLALETQYF.

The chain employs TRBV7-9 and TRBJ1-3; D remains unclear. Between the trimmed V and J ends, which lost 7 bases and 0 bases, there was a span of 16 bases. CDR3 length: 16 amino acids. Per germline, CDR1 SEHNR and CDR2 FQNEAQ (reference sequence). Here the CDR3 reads CASTFGGVGSGNTIYF. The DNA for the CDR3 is TGTGCCAGCACCTTCGGCGGTGTGGGCTCTGGAAACACCATATATTTT.

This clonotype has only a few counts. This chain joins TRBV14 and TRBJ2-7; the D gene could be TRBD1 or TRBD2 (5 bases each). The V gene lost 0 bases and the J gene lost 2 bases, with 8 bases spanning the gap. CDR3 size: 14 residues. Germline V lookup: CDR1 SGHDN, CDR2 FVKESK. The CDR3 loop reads CASSQEMGPYEQYF. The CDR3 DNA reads TGTGCCAGCAGCCAAGAAATGGGACCCTACGAGCAGTACTTC.

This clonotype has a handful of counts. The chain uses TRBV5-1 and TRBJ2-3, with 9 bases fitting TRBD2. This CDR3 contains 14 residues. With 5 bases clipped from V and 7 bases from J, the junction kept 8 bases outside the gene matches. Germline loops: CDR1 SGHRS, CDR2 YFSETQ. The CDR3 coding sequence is TGCGCCAGCAGTCGTAGCGGGAGTGTAAATACGCAGTATTTT. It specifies CASSRSGSVNTQYF.

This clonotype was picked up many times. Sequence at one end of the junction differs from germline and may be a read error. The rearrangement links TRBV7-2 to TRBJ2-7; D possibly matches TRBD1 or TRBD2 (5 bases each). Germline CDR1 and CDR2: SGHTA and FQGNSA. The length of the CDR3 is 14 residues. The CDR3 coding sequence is TGCGCCAGCAGCCCGGGGCCCTCTTCCTACGAGCAGTACTTC. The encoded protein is CASSPGPSSYEQYF.

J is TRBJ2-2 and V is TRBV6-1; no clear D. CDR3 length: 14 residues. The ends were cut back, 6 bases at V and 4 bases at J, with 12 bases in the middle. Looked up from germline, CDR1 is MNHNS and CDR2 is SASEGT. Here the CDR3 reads CASRGQGRTGELFF. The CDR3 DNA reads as TGTGCCAGCAGAGGGCAAGGGCGCACCGGGGAGCTGTTTTTT.

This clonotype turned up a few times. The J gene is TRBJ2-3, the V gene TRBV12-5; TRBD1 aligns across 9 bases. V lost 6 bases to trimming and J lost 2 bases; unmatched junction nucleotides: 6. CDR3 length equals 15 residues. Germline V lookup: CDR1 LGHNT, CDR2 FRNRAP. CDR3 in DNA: TGTGCTAGTGGGTCCGGACAGGGGAACACAGATACGCAGTATTTT. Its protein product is CASGSGQGNTDTQYF.

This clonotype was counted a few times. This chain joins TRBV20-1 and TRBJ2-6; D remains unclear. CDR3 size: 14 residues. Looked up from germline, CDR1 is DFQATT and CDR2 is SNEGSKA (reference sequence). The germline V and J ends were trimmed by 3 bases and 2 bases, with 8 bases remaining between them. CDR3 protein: CSARLQAGANVLTF. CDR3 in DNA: TGCAGTGCTAGGCTGCAGGCTGGGGCCAACGTCCTGACTTTC.

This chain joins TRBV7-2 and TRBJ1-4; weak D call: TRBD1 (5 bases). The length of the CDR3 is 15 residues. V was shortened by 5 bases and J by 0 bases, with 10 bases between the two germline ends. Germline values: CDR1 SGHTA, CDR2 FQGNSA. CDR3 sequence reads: CASSTRQSTNEKLFF. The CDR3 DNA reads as TGTGCCAGCAGCACCAGACAGTCAACTAATGAAAAACTGTTTTTT.

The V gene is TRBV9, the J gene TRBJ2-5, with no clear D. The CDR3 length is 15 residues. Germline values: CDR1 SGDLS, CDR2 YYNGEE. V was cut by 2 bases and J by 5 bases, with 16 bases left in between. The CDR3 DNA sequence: TGTGCCAGCAGCGTTGGACCTCACCAGCAGGAGACCCAGTACTTC. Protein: CASSVGPHQQETQYF. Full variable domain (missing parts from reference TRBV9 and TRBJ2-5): DSGVTQTPKHLITATGQRVTLRCSPRSGDLSVYWYQQSLDQGLQFLIQYYNGEERAKGNILERFSAQQFPDLHSELNLSSLELGDSALYFCASSVGPHQQETQYFGPGTRLLVL.

The CDR3 loop is CASSLVGGRAEQYF. The CDR3 bases are TGTGCCAGCAGCTTGGTAGGCGGGCGGGCCGAGCAGTACTTC. The chain carries TRBV5-4 and TRBJ2-7, with D possibly being TRBD2 (5 bases). The CDR3 length is 14 residues. Trimming stripped 0 bases from V and 6 bases from J, with 13 bases between. Germline loops: CDR1 SGHNT, CDR2 YYREEE (reference sequence).

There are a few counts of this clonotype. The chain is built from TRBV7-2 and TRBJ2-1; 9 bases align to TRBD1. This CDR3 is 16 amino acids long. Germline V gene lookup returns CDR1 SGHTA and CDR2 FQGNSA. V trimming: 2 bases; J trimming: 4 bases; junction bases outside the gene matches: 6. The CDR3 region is CASSLPHRGRYNEQFF. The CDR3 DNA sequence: TGTGCCAGCAGCTTACCCCACAGGGGGCGGTACAATGAGCAGTTCTTC.

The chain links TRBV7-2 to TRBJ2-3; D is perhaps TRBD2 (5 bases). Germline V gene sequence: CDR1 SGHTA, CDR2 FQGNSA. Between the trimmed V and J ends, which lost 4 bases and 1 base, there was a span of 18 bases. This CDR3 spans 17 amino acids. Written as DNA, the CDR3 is TGTGCCAGCAGCTCCAAGCGGCTAGCAGATCGCACAGATACGCAGTATTTT. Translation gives CASSSKRLADRTDTQYF.

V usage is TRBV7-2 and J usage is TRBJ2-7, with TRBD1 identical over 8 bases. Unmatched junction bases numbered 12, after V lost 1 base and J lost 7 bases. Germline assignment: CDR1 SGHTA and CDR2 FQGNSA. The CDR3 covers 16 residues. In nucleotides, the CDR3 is TGTGCCAGCAGCTTAGGTCCGGCAGGGGGCGCGGGGGAGCAGTACTTC. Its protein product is CASSLGPAGGAGEQYF.

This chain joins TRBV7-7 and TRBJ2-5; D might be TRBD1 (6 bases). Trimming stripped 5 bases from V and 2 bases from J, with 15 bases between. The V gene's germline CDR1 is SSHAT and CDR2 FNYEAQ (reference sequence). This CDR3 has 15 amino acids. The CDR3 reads CASSPLQGKQETQYF. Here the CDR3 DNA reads TGTGCCAGCAGCCCCCTACAGGGCAAACAAGAGACCCAGTACTTC.

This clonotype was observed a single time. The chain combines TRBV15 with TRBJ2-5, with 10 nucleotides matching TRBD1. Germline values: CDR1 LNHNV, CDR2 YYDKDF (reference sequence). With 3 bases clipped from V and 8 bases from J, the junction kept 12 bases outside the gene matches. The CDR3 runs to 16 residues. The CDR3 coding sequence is TGTGCCACCAGCAGGAATACCGGGACAGGGGTTTTCACCCAGTACTTC. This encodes CATSRNTGTGVFTQYF.

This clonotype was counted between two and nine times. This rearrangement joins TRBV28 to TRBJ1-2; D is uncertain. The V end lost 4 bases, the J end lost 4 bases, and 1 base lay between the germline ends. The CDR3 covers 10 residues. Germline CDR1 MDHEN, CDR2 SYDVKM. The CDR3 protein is CASSSYGYTF. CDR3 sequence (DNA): TGTGCCAGCAGTTCCTATGGCTACACCTTC.

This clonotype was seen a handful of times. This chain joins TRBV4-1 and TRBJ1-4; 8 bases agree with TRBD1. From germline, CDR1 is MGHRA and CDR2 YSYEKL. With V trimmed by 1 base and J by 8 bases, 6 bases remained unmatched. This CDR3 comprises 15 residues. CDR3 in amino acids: CASSQVDRVLEKLFF. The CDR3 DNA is TGCGCCAGCAGCCAAGTGGACAGGGTACTCGAAAAACTGTTTTTT.

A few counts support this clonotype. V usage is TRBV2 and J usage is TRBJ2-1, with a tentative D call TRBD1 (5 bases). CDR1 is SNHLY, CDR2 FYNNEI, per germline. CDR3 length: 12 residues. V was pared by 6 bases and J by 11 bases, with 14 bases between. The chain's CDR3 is CASREQGQKQFF. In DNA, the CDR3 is TGTGCCAGCAGGGAGCAGGGTCAGAAGCAGTTCTTC.

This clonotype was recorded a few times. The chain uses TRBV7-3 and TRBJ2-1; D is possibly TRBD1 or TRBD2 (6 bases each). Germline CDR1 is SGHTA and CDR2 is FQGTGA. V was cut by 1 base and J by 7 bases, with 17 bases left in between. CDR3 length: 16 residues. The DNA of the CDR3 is TGTGCCAGCAGCTTAATAGGGGGGAGTGCGAAGAATGAGCAGTTCTTC. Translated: CASSLIGGSAKNEQFF.

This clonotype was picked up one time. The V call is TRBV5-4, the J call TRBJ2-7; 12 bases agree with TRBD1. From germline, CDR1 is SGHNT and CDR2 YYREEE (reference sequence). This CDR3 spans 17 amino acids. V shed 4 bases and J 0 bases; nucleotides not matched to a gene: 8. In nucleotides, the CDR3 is TGTGCCAGCAGCCCCGGGACAGGGGGCTCCAGCTCCTACGAGCAGTACTTC. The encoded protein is CASSPGTGGSSSYEQYF.

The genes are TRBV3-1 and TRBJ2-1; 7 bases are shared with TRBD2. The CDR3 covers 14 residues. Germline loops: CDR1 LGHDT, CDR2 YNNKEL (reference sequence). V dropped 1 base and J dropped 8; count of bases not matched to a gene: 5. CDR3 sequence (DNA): TGTGCCAGCAGCCAAGGCGGGGGTAAGGATGAGCAGTTCTTC. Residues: CASSQGGGKDEQFF.